Each of the 3 T cell receptor beta chains below was sequenced from the same sample in a study of regulatory T cells in long-lasting Graves disease. The time point here: persistent/refractory GD, antithyroid drugs over 5 years with positive TRAb. There was RNA extracted from PBMCs, and the TCR library was made from it. Library construction for TCR beta used iRepertoire HTBI primers and Arm-PCR of CDR3 regions. TCRdb independently ran MiXCR on the multiplex PCR reads; one entry per CDR3 protein. This sample yields 350,000 to 450,000 distinct CDR3 sequences, of which 20% to 25% are seen a single time; 20% to 25% belongs to the top ten. Here the sequenced sample was peripheral blood mononuclear cells (PBMCs), taken when the disease was refractory, from a patient treated with antithyroid drugs. The source of these receptors is a female donor with Graves disease.

This clonotype has a handful of counts. The gene calls are TRBV27 and TRBJ1-4, with D perhaps matching TRBD1 (6 bases). Looked up from germline, CDR1 is MNHEY and CDR2 is SMNVEV (reference sequence). This CDR3 is 14 amino acids long. With 2 bases removed from V and 6 bases from J, the gap between germline ends came to 10 bases. In nucleotides, the CDR3 is TGTGCCAGCAGTTTACCAGGGGTTTATGAAAAACTGTTTTTT. Translated: CASSLPGVYEKLFF.

The chain is built from TRBV15 and TRBJ1-2; D gene uncertain. This CDR3 is built from 13 residues. Germline-derived CDR1 and CDR2 are LNHNV and YYDKDF (reference sequence). V was cut by 3 bases and J by 2 bases, with 7 bases left in between. CDR3 nucleotides: TGTGCCACCAGCAGCGACTGGAACTATGGCTACACCTTC. This gives the protein CATSSDWNYGYTF. Variable domain in full (rest from reference TRBV15 and TRBJ1-2): DAMVIQNPRYQVTQFGKPVTLSCSQTLNHNVMYWYQQKSSQAPKLLFHYYDKDFNNEADTPDNFQSRRPNTSFCFLDIRSPGLGDTAMYLCATSSDWNYGYTFGSGTRLTVV.

The sample holds many counts of this clonotype. The chain is built from TRBV28 and TRBJ1-4; D is undetermined. V was pared by 2 bases and J by 8 bases, with 9 bases between. This CDR3 comprises 13 residues. The germline V gene has CDR1 MDHEN and CDR2 SYDVKM. The DNA for the CDR3 is TGTGCCAGCAGTTTAGAAGGCGGGGAAAAACTGTTTTTT. It yields the protein CASSLEGGEKLFF.